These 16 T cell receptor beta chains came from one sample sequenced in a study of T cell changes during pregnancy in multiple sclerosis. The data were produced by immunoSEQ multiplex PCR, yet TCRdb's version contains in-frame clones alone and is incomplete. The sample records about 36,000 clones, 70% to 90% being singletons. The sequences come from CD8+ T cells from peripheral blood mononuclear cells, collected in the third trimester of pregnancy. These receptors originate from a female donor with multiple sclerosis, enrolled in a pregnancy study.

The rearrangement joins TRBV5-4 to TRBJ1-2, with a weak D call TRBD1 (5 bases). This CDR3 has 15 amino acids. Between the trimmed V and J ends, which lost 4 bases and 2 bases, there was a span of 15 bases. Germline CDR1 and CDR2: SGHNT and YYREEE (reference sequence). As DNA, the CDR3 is TGTGCCAGCAGCCAAGATGCAGGGCAAAACTATGGCTACACCTTC. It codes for CASSQDAGQNYGYTF.

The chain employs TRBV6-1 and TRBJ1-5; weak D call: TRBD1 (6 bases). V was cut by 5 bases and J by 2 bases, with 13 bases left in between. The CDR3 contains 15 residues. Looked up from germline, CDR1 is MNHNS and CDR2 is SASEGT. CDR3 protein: CASSTNREGNQPQHF. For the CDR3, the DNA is TGTGCCAGCAGTACCAACAGGGAAGGCAATCAGCCCCAGCATTTT.

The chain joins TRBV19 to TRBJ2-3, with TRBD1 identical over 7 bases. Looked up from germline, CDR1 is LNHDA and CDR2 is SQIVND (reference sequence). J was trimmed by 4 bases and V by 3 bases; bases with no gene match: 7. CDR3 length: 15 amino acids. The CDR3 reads CASSINRGGPDTQYF. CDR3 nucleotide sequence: TGTGCCAGTAGTATCAATCGAGGGGGCCCAGATACGCAGTATTTT.

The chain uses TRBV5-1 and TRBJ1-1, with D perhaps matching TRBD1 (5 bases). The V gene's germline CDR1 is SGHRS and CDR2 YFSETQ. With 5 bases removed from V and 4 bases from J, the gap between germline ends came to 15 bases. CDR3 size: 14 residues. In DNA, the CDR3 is TGCGCCAGCAGTCGGGGGGGATTGGGCACTGAAGCTTTCTTT. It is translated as CASSRGGLGTEAFF. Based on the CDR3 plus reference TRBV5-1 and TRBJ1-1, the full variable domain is KAGVTQTPRYLIKTRGQQVTLSCSPISGHRSVSWYQQTPGQGLQFLFEYFSETQRNKGNFPGRFSGRQFSNSRSEMNVSTLELGDSALYLCASSRGGLGTEAFFGQGTRLTVV.

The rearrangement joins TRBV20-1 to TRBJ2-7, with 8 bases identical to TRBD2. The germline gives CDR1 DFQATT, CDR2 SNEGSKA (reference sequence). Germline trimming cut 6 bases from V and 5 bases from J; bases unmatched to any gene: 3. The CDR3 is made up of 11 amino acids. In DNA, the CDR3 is TGCAGTGCACCGACTAGCGACGAGCAGTACTTC. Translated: CSAPTSDEQYF.

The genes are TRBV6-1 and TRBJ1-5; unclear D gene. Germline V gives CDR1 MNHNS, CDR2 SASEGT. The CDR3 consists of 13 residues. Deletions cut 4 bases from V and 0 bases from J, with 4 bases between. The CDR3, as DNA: TGTGCCAGCAGTGTCTATAGCAATCAGCCCCAGCATTTT. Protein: CASSVYSNQPQHF.

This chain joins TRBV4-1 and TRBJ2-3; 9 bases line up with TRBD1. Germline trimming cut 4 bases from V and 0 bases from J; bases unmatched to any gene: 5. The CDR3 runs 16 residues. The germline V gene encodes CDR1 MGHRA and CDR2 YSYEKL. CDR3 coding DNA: TGCGCCAGCAGCCCCCCCGGACAGGGGAGCACAGATACGCAGTATTTT. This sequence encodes CASSPPGQGSTDTQYF.

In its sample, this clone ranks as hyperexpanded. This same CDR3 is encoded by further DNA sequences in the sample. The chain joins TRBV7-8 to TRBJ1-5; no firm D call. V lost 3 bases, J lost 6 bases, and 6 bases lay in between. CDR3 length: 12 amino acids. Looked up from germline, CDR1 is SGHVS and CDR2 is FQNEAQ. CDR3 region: CASSFLRQPQHF. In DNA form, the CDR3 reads TGTGCCAGCAGCTTTCTACGTCAGCCCCAGCATTTT.

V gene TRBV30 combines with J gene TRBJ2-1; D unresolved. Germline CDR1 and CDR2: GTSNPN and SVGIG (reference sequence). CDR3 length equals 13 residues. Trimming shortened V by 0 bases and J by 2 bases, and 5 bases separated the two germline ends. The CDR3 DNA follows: TGTGCCTGGAGTGTCGACACCTACAATGAGCAGTTCTTC. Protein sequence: CAWSVDTYNEQFF.

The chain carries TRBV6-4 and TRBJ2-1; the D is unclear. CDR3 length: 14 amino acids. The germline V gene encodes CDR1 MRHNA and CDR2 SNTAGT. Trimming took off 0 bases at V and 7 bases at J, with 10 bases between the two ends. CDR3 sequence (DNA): TGTGCCAGCAGTGACTCGCAGGAATTGAATGAGCAGTTCTTC. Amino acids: CASSDSQELNEQFF.

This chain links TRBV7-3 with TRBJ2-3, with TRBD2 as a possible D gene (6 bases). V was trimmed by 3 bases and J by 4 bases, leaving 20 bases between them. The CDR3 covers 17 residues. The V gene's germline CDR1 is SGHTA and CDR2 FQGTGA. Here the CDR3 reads CASSFSSRGILADTQYF. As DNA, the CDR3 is TGTGCCAGCAGCTTTTCGTCCCGGGGGATCTTGGCAGATACGCAGTATTTT.

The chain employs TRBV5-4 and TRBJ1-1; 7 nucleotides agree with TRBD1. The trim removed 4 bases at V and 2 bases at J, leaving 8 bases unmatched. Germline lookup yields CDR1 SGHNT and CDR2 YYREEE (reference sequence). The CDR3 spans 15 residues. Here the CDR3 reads CASSSAGTDNTEAFF. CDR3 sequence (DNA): TGTGCCAGCAGCAGTGCCGGGACAGACAACACTGAAGCTTTCTTT.

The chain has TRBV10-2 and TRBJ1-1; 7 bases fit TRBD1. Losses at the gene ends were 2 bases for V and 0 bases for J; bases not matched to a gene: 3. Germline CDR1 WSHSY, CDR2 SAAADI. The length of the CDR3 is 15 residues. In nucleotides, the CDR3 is TGCGCCAGCAGTGAGGGACAGGCGTTGAACACTGAAGCTTTCTTT. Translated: CASSEGQALNTEAFF.

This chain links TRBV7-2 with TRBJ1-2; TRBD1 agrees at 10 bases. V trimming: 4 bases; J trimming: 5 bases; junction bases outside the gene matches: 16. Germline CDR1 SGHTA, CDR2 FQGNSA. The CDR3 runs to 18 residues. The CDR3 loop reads CASSSSPGQGTTFYGYTF. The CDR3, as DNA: TGTGCCAGCAGCTCGAGTCCGGGACAGGGGACCACCTTTTATGGCTACACCTTC.

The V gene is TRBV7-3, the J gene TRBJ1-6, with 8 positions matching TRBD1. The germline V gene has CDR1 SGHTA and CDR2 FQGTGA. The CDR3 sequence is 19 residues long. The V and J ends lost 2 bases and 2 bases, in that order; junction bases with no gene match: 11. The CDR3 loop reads CASSLVGGRGRPYNSPLHF. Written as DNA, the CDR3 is TGTGCCAGCAGCTTAGTTGGGGGCAGGGGGCGACCCTATAATTCACCCCTCCACTTT.

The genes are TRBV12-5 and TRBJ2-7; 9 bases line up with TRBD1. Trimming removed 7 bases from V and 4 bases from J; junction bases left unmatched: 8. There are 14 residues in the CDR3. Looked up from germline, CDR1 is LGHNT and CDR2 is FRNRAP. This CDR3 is CASVGLDRGYEQYF. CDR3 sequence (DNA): TGTGCTAGTGTGGGCCTGGACAGGGGTTACGAGCAGTACTTC.